One T cell receptor beta chain is described in this entry. This clone's antigen is unknown. Nothing much larger sits one base from this clone, and base qualities are not available. This specimen comes from a study of CD8 T cells in ankylosing spondylitis (TCRdb year 2017). With regard to the full study: T cell receptor beta repertoires were profiled in healthy donors and ankylosing spondylitis patients so that disease-linked TCR variants could be found. The full study cohort was made up of 25 to 30 ankylosing spondylitis patients and roughly 100 healthy donors. Samples of peripheral blood were taken, and for ankylosing spondylitis patients, synovial fluid was collected as well. Overall results and qualifications from the work: Blood from ankylosing spondylitis patients appeared to be characterized by a TCR beta motif composed of several highly homologous amino acid variants. A CD8+ phenotype was shown by the disease-linked clones, which were found at relatively low frequencies in peripheral blood. The disease-linked clones were reported as significantly enriched in matched synovial fluid samples from ankylosing spondylitis patients. Some TCR beta motif variants had previously been reported in synovial fluid and blood of reactive arthritis patients, which suggested common disease-initiation mechanisms.

Via the germline V gene, CDR1 is SGHRS and CDR2 YFSETQ. V lost 1 base and J lost 3 bases; the stretch between them is 11 bases long. The CDR3 starts with the cysteine, ends with the phenylalanine, and has 14 residues. Only the CDR3 DNA stays, 42 bases, in frame from base 1. The run used an Illumina HiSeq 2500. Quantitative 5'-RACE with molecular barcodes was the method used to prepare the TCR beta libraries. The paper's data handling went like this. To identify disease-linked TCR variants, a new computational method was used, one built on a probabilistic model of VDJ rearrangement. Using fastp at Q25 and MiXCR, TCRdb reprocessed the public reads and kept productive beta chains. CDR3 protein duplicates are merged, each entry listing the most common genes and DNA. These V and J calls originate from TCRdb's pipeline instead of the authors' own analysis. Within this sample are under 300,000 distinct CDR3 sequences, with about a sixth of them counted one time only. In total, the top ten clones hold roughly a third of the sample.

Sequenced input: blood, either unsorted or a sorted T cell fraction (not recorded which). The clonotype was recovered from a male donor with ankylosing spondylitis or in good health (not recorded which). The rearranged segments are TRBV5-1 and TRBJ2-7, with the D gene not confidently named. The CDR3 is CASSLTNRVYEQYF. The nucleotide sequence is TGCGCCAGCAGCTTGACCAACCGGGTCTACGAGCAGTACTTC.